These T cell receptor beta chains were read from a single sample in a study of blood T cell repertoires in COVID-19. Profiled with immunoSEQ multiplex PCR; TCRdb holds only in-frame clones, not every one. The sample shows about 150,000 clones, 80% to 90% of them seen only once. The specimen was PBMCs or T cells enriched from blood (not recorded which). These receptors were collected from a man between 50 and 59 years old who had recovered from COVID-19. The CDR3 runs from the conserved cysteine through the conserved F or W. The order of the fields is V gene, J gene, clone size, D gene, CDR3 DNA, CDR3 protein. D genes are given only for firm matches. Clone size appears in some rows only: once, few, many, or a class for an expanded clone.

v_gene: TRBV19; j_gene: TRBJ2-2; abundance: .; d_gene: .; CDR3nt: TGTGCCAGTAGCTGGGGCCAGACCAACACCGGGGAGCTGTTTTTT; CDR3aa: CASSWGQTNTGELFF
v_gene: TRBV18; j_gene: TRBJ1-1; abundance: .; d_gene: .; CDR3nt: TGTGCCAGCTCACCCGGGTCGGCAGCGAACACTGAAGCTTTCTTT; CDR3aa: CASSPGSAANTEAFF
v_gene: TRBV5-7; j_gene: TRBJ2-1; abundance: .; d_gene: .; CDR3nt: TGTGCCAGCAGCTTGGTTGGTAGCTTACCCTACAATGAGCAGTTCTTC; CDR3aa: CASSLVGSLPYNEQFF
v_gene: TRBV6-6; j_gene: TRBJ2-3; abundance: .; d_gene: .; CDR3nt: TGTGCCAGCAGTTACTCGACTCGTGAAGATACGCAGTATTTT; CDR3aa: CASSYSTREDTQYF
v_gene: TRBV6-5; j_gene: TRBJ1-5; abundance: .; d_gene: TRBD1; CDR3nt: TGTGCCAGCAGGCGGACAGGGTTGAGCAATCAGCCCCAGCATTTT; CDR3aa: CASRRTGLSNQPQHF
v_gene: TRBV5-4; j_gene: TRBJ1-6; abundance: .; d_gene: .; CDR3nt: TGTGCCAGCAGCCTCCAGCAGGGAAATAATTCACCCCTCCACTTT; CDR3aa: CASSLQQGNNSPLHF
v_gene: TRBV7-8; j_gene: TRBJ1-5; abundance: .; d_gene: TRBD1; CDR3nt: TGTGCCAGCAGCTTAAACCACGGGACAGGGGTTGGAAGCAATCAGCCCCAGCATTTT; CDR3aa: CASSLNHGTGVGSNQPQHF
v_gene: TRBV7-2; j_gene: TRBJ2-7; abundance: .; d_gene: .; CDR3nt: TGTGCCAGCAGGCACGGACAGACCTACGAGCAGTACTTC; CDR3aa: CASRHGQTYEQYF
v_gene: TRBV5-1; j_gene: TRBJ1-2; abundance: .; d_gene: TRBD1; CDR3nt: TGCGCCAGCAGCTCCCAGACAGGGACCAACTATGGCTACACCTTC; CDR3aa: CASSSQTGTNYGYTF
v_gene: TRBV12-2; j_gene: TRBJ2-3; abundance: .; d_gene: .; CDR3nt: TGTGCAAGTCGCACGCCGGGACAGAGCACAGATACGCAGTATTTT; CDR3aa: CASRTPGQSTDTQYF
v_gene: TRBV5-1; j_gene: TRBJ2-1; abundance: few; d_gene: TRBD2; CDR3nt: TGCGCCAGCAGCTTGGACCCTACTAGCGGCGGGCGAGATGAGCAGTTCTTC; CDR3aa: CASSLDPTSGGRDEQFF
v_gene: TRBV7-2; j_gene: TRBJ1-1; abundance: .; d_gene: TRBD1; CDR3nt: TGTGCCAGCAGCAGGACAGGGGGCGCGGTGAACACTGAAGCTTTCTTT; CDR3aa: CASSRTGGAVNTEAFF
v_gene: TRBV4-1; j_gene: TRBJ1-1; abundance: .; d_gene: .; CDR3nt: TGCGCCAGCAGCCAAGGACAGGCCAGGCGTACCCAAGCTGAAGCTTTCTTT; CDR3aa: CASSQGQARRTQAEAFF
v_gene: TRBV3-1/TRBV3-2; j_gene: TRBJ2-5; abundance: .; d_gene: .; CDR3nt: TGTGCCAGCAGCGCCATGCTAGGGGGACCACCCTCTTCGGAGACCCAGTACTTC; CDR3aa: CASSAMLGGPPSSETQYF
v_gene: TRBV29-1; j_gene: TRBJ2-5; abundance: .; d_gene: .; CDR3nt: TGCAGCGTTGAGATCCGGGAGACCCAGTACTTC; CDR3aa: CSVEIRETQYF
v_gene: TRBV7-3; j_gene: TRBJ2-2; abundance: .; d_gene: TRBD1; CDR3nt: TGTGCCAGCAGCCTCACAGGGGGGAGCACCGGGGAGCTGTTTTTT; CDR3aa: CASSLTGGSTGELFF
v_gene: TRBV7-6; j_gene: TRBJ2-2; abundance: once; d_gene: .; CDR3nt: TGTGCCAGCAGCTTAGTTTGGGCAGGGGCCGTAACCGGGGAGCTGTTTTTT; CDR3aa: CASSLVWAGAVTGELFF
v_gene: TRBV7-2; j_gene: TRBJ1-6; abundance: .; d_gene: TRBD1; CDR3nt: TGTGCCAGCAGCGCCGGGACAGGGGGCGCGAAGTCACCCCTCCACTTT; CDR3aa: CASSAGTGGAKSPLHF
v_gene: TRBV12-5; j_gene: TRBJ2-3; abundance: .; d_gene: .; CDR3nt: TGTGCTAGTGGAAACCGCGGACAGCCCTACACAGATACGCAGTATTTT; CDR3aa: CASGNRGQPYTDTQYF
v_gene: TRBV3-1/TRBV3-2; j_gene: TRBJ1-2; abundance: .; d_gene: TRBD1; CDR3nt: TGTGCCAGCAGTCTTTCCCAGGGGGCGTACTATGGCTACACCTTC; CDR3aa: CASSLSQGAYYGYTF
v_gene: TRBV7-3; j_gene: TRBJ2-5; abundance: .; d_gene: .; CDR3nt: TGTGCCAGCAGCTCAGGGCTAAAAGAGACCCAGTACTTC; CDR3aa: CASSSGLKETQYF
v_gene: TRBV29-1; j_gene: TRBJ1-4; abundance: .; d_gene: TRBD1; CDR3nt: TGCAGCGCCCGGGACAGGGGTGAAAAACTGTTTTTT; CDR3aa: CSARDRGEKLFF
v_gene: TRBV7-9; j_gene: TRBJ1-2; abundance: .; d_gene: TRBD1; CDR3nt: TGTGCCAGCAGCTTTGACAGGGATGGCTACACCTTC; CDR3aa: CASSFDRDGYTF
v_gene: TRBV19; j_gene: TRBJ1-1; abundance: .; d_gene: .; CDR3nt: TGTGCCAGTAGTATTGCAGGGACAAACACTGAAGCTTTCTTT; CDR3aa: CASSIAGTNTEAFF
v_gene: TRBV7-3; j_gene: TRBJ2-1; abundance: .; d_gene: TRBD2; CDR3nt: TGTGCCAGCAGCTTCATTCCCGGGACTAGCGGGGGGGCCTCTGAGCAGTTCTTC; CDR3aa: CASSFIPGTSGGASEQFF
v_gene: TRBV11-3; j_gene: TRBJ2-2; abundance: .; d_gene: TRBD2; CDR3nt: TGTGCCAGCAGCTCCGGGAGGGGACCGAACACCGGGGAGCTGTTTTTT; CDR3aa: CASSSGRGPNTGELFF
v_gene: TRBV7-8; j_gene: TRBJ2-7; abundance: .; d_gene: TRBD1; CDR3nt: TGTGCCAGCAGCCAGGACAGGGTTCCTGGTGGCGAGCAGTACTTC; CDR3aa: CASSQDRVPGGEQYF
v_gene: TRBV3-1/TRBV3-2; j_gene: TRBJ2-2; abundance: .; d_gene: .; CDR3nt: TGTGCCAGCAGGTTCAGGGACTGGGTACCCGGGGAGCTGTTTTTT; CDR3aa: CASRFRDWVPGELFF
v_gene: TRBV7-2; j_gene: TRBJ1-2; abundance: .; d_gene: .; CDR3nt: TGTGCCAGCAGCCCGGACTTTATTTATGGCTACACCTTC; CDR3aa: CASSPDFIYGYTF
v_gene: TRBV6-5; j_gene: TRBJ1-2; abundance: .; d_gene: TRBD1; CDR3nt: TGTGCCAGCAGGGCGGACAGGGTAGACTATGGCTACACCTTC; CDR3aa: CASRADRVDYGYTF
v_gene: TRBV30; j_gene: TRBJ2-7; abundance: .; d_gene: TRBD1; CDR3nt: TGTGCCTGGAGGGGCCGGGACAGGGGCTACGAGCAGTACTTC; CDR3aa: CAWRGRDRGYEQYF
v_gene: TRBV4-3; j_gene: TRBJ1-4; abundance: .; d_gene: TRBD1; CDR3nt: TGCGCCAGCAGACAGGGGGGCACTAATGAAAAACTGTTTTTT; CDR3aa: CASRQGGTNEKLFF
v_gene: TRBV18; j_gene: TRBJ1-5; abundance: once; d_gene: .; CDR3nt: TGTGCCAGCTCACCAAATGGAGCGGGCAATCAGCCCCAGCATTTT; CDR3aa: CASSPNGAGNQPQHF
v_gene: TRBV5-1; j_gene: TRBJ1-2; abundance: .; d_gene: .; CDR3nt: TGCGCCAGCAGCTTAGACAGCACCTATGGCTACACCTTC; CDR3aa: CASSLDSTYGYTF
v_gene: TRBV11-2; j_gene: TRBJ1-4; abundance: .; d_gene: TRBD1; CDR3nt: TGTGCCAGCAGCGACCGGGACAGACCCCCGGAAAAACTGTTTTTT; CDR3aa: CASSDRDRPPEKLFF
v_gene: TRBV5-1; j_gene: TRBJ2-7; abundance: .; d_gene: TRBD2; CDR3nt: TGCGCTAGCAGCCTCCGACTAGCGGGGTCCTACGAGCAGTACTTC; CDR3aa: CASSLRLAGSYEQYF
v_gene: TRBV2; j_gene: TRBJ1-6; abundance: .; d_gene: .; CDR3nt: TGTGCCAGCAGGTTACGGGATAATTCACCCCTCCACTTT; CDR3aa: CASRLRDNSPLHF
v_gene: TRBV24-1; j_gene: TRBJ2-2; abundance: .; d_gene: TRBD1; CDR3nt: TGTGCCACCAGTGATACCCCCGGGACAGGGAACACCGGGGAGCTGTTTTTT; CDR3aa: CATSDTPGTGNTGELFF
v_gene: TRBV4-3; j_gene: TRBJ1-2; abundance: .; d_gene: TRBD1; CDR3nt: TGCGCCAGCAGCCAAGATCATCGGGACAGCTATGGCTACACCTTC; CDR3aa: CASSQDHRDSYGYTF
v_gene: TRBV5-5; j_gene: TRBJ2-5; abundance: .; d_gene: TRBD2; CDR3nt: TGTGCCAGCAGCCGTTTAGCGGGGGGGCCGGGAGAGACCCAGTACTTC; CDR3aa: CASSRLAGGPGETQYF
v_gene: TRBV5-1; j_gene: TRBJ2-5; abundance: .; d_gene: .; CDR3nt: TGCGCCAGCAGCCTAGATGGGAGAGGACAAGAGACCCAGTACTTC; CDR3aa: CASSLDGRGQETQYF
v_gene: TRBV5-5; j_gene: TRBJ2-7; abundance: .; d_gene: TRBD1; CDR3nt: TGTGCCAGCAGCTTGCCCCCGGGACAGCTATCCTACGAGCAGTACTTC; CDR3aa: CASSLPPGQLSYEQYF
v_gene: TRBV2; j_gene: TRBJ2-2; abundance: .; d_gene: TRBD2; CDR3nt: TGTGCCAGCAATACCGGTCCGGTAGCGGGAAACACCGGGGAGCTGTTTTTT; CDR3aa: CASNTGPVAGNTGELFF
v_gene: TRBV6-5; j_gene: TRBJ2-2; abundance: .; d_gene: TRBD1; CDR3nt: TGTGCCAGCAGTACCGGGACAGGGCACACCGGGGAGCTGTTTTTT; CDR3aa: CASSTGTGHTGELFF
v_gene: TRBV18; j_gene: TRBJ2-1; abundance: .; d_gene: .; CDR3nt: TGTGCCAGCTCCCCCCGACAGTTAAGCTCCTACAATGAGCAGTTCTTC; CDR3aa: CASSPRQLSSYNEQFF
v_gene: TRBV5-6; j_gene: TRBJ1-1; abundance: .; d_gene: .; CDR3nt: TGTGCCAGCAGCTTGGTCCCATCCACTGAAGCTTTCTTT; CDR3aa: CASSLVPSTEAFF
v_gene: TRBV4-3; j_gene: TRBJ1-5; abundance: .; d_gene: TRBD1; CDR3nt: TGCGCCAGCAGCCAAGACGACAGGGCTCGCCAGCCCCAGCATTTT; CDR3aa: CASSQDDRARQPQHF
v_gene: TRBV7-2; j_gene: TRBJ2-7; abundance: .; d_gene: .; CDR3nt: TGTGCCAGCAGCTACCCCTGGACTAACCCCTACGAGCAGTACTTC; CDR3aa: CASSYPWTNPYEQYF
v_gene: TRBV15; j_gene: TRBJ1-5; abundance: .; d_gene: TRBD1; CDR3nt: TGTGCCACCAGCAGAGACCGGGGGACAGGCGTCAATCAGCCCCAGCATTTT; CDR3aa: CATSRDRGTGVNQPQHF
v_gene: TRBV12-1; j_gene: TRBJ1-1; abundance: .; d_gene: .; CDR3nt: TGTGCCAGCAGCTTTGCTTGCTTCCCCAGGGAGGTTAGCACTGAAGCTTTCTTT; CDR3aa: CASSFACFPREVSTEAFF
v_gene: TRBV7-9; j_gene: TRBJ1-1; abundance: .; d_gene: TRBD1; CDR3nt: TGTGCCAGCAGCTCACAGGGGTTGACTGAAGCTTTCTTT; CDR3aa: CASSSQGLTEAFF